The 24 T cell receptor beta chains below all came from one sample that was sequenced in a study of blood T cell repertoires in COVID-19. Sequenced by immunoSEQ multiplex PCR; TCRdb stores in-frame clones only, minus some. The table shows about 64,000 clones, with 70% to 90% occurring only once. Sequencing input: peripheral blood. The source is a man between 65 and 80 years old with acute or convalescent COVID-19.

V usage is TRBV12-3 or TRBV12-4 and J usage is TRBJ2-3; 7 bases agree with TRBD1. CDR3 length: 13 residues. The J segment lost 1 base and the V segment lost 7 bases, leaving 2 bases of the junction unmatched. This CDR3 reads CASTGQGTDTQYF. The CDR3 nucleotides read TGTGCCAGCACCGGACAGGGCACAGATACGCAGTATTTT.

The chain links TRBV19 to TRBJ1-2; 7 bases map to TRBD1. Germline V lookup: CDR1 LNHDA, CDR2 SQIVND (reference sequence). The CDR3 runs to 15 residues. Unmatched junction bases numbered 7, after V lost 6 bases and J lost 0 bases. The CDR3 sequence is CASRLRDSPNYGYTF. CDR3 DNA: TGTGCCAGTAGATTACGGGACAGTCCTAACTATGGCTACACCTTC.

The chain uses TRBV15 and TRBJ1-5, with 8 bases lining up with TRBD1. Losses at the gene ends were 5 bases for V and 3 bases for J; bases not matched to a gene: 6. The CDR3 spans 15 residues. Germline lookup yields CDR1 LNHNV and CDR2 YYDKDF (reference sequence). CDR3 region: CATSSGGTSNQPQHF. CDR3 coding DNA: TGTGCCACCAGCTCAGGGGGCACGTCCAATCAGCCCCAGCATTTT. The entire variable domain, with the rest obtained from reference TRBV15 and TRBJ1-5, is as follows: DAMVIQNPRYQVTQFGKPVTLSCSQTLNHNVMYWYQQKSSQAPKLLFHYYDKDFNNEADTPDNFQSRRPNTSFCFLDIRSPGLGDTAMYLCATSSGGTSNQPQHFGDGTRLSIL.

V is TRBV11-2 and J is TRBJ2-7, with 10 bases identical to TRBD2. The CDR3 loop spans 15 amino acids. Trimming at V came to 8 bases and at J to 7 bases, leaving 14 bases not matched to a gene. Germline V gene sequence: CDR1 SGHAT, CDR2 FQNNGV. The CDR3 DNA is TGTGCCAGCCAGATGACTAGCGGGTCATCTGGGGAGCAGTACTTC. Its protein is CASQMTSGSSGEQYF.

This sequence joins TRBV11-2 and TRBJ2-2, with D tentatively TRBD2 (6 bases). CDR1 SGHAT and CDR2 FQNNGV come from the germline V gene. The length of the CDR3 is 18 residues. Between the trimmed V and J ends, which lost 2 bases and 0 bases, there was a span of 16 bases. The CDR3 here is CASSLRSGTGANTGELFF. The DNA of the CDR3 is TGTGCCAGCAGCTTACGATCGGGGACGGGGGCGAACACCGGGGAGCTGTTTTTT.

This clone was observed a single time. The V and J genes are TRBV5-6 and TRBJ1-5, with D possibly TRBD1 on 5 matching bases. Trimming took 1 base from V and 0 from J, leaving 8 bases between them. The CDR3 has 15 amino acids. Germline assignment: CDR1 SGHDT and CDR2 YYEEEE. The CDR3, as DNA: TGTGCCAGCAGCTTGTTAGGGGATAGCAATCAGCCCCAGCATTTT. Amino acids: CASSLLGDSNQPQHF.

The chain combines TRBV18 with TRBJ1-1; 8 bases line up with TRBD1. This CDR3 spans 14 amino acids. V was clipped by 2 bases and J by 3 bases; unmatched bases: 2. Germline V gene lookup returns CDR1 KGHSH and CDR2 LQKENI. CDR3 nucleotides: TGTGCCAGCTCACCAGGGACAGGTGACACTGAAGCTTTCTTT. Translation gives CASSPGTGDTEAFF.

V gene TRBV19 combines with J gene TRBJ2-7; 7 nucleotides agree with TRBD1. Germline V gene data show CDR1 as LNHDA and CDR2 as SQIVND (reference sequence). Trimming took 11 bases from V and 0 from J; bases not matched to a gene: 7. This CDR3 is built from 13 residues. The CDR3 DNA follows: TGTGCCTCACAGGGGCCCCTCTCCTACGAGCAGTACTTC. It translates to CASQGPLSYEQYF.

The chain is built from TRBV16 and TRBJ2-7, with a possible D match to TRBD2 (5 bases). Trimming took 4 bases from V and 4 from J, leaving 23 bases between them. Germline CDR1 reads KGHSY; CDR2 reads FQNENV. This CDR3 has 17 residues. CDR3 nucleotide sequence: TGTGCCAGCAGCCGTTTCCCCTTGACTACCAGAGCTTACGAGCAGTACTTC. Protein product: CASSRFPLTTRAYEQYF.

The CDR3 spells CASSRGNLNTEAFF. CDR3 DNA: TGTGCCAGTTCAAGAGGGAATCTGAACACTGAAGCTTTCTTT. The V gene is TRBV19, the J gene TRBJ1-1; the D is unclear. Deletions cut 8 bases from V and 0 bases from J, with 13 bases between. Germline CDR1 reads LNHDA; CDR2 reads SQIVND (reference sequence). The CDR3 spans 14 residues.

V usage is TRBV28 and J usage is TRBJ1-2; the D gene is possibly TRBD1 (6 bases). This CDR3 region has 15 residues. V lost 5 bases to trimming and J lost 7 bases, with 20 bases between them. Germline CDR1 reads MDHEN; CDR2 reads SYDVKM. Written as DNA, the CDR3 is TGTGCCAGCAGTATTCGAGGGACACTCCTTCGTGGCTACACCTTC. Translation: CASSIRGTLLRGYTF.

The chain links TRBV9 to TRBJ2-2; D ambiguous. There are 14 residues in the CDR3. From germline, CDR1 is SGDLS and CDR2 YYNGEE. Trimming pared 6 bases from V and 2 bases from J, leaving 11 bases between. CDR3 loop: CASMRQPNTGELFF. The CDR3 DNA reads as TGTGCCAGCATGCGGCAGCCCAACACCGGGGAGCTGTTTTTT.

The J gene is TRBJ2-7, the V gene TRBV27; TRBD1 matches at 7 bases. The CDR3 extends over 14 amino acids. Germline trimming cut 4 bases from V and 6 bases from J; bases unmatched to any gene: 9. CDR1 is MNHEY and CDR2 is SMNVEV in the germline V gene (reference sequence). The CDR3 reads CASSSGTVIPEQYF. In DNA, the CDR3 is TGTGCCAGCAGTTCCGGGACAGTTATACCCGAGCAGTACTTC.

The V call is TRBV19, the J call TRBJ1-5; 8 bases are a match to TRBD1. From germline, CDR1 is LNHDA and CDR2 SQIVND (reference sequence). The CDR3 runs to 16 residues. V trimming: 6 bases; J trimming: 5 bases; junction bases outside the gene matches: 12. The CDR3, as DNA: TGTGCCAGTAGGTCTCCTACAGGGGGAGGGGATCAGCCCCAGCATTTT. It translates to CASRSPTGGGDQPQHF.

The CDR3 is CASSPHGGEQYF. The CDR3 DNA is TGTGCCAGCAGCCCTCACGGGGGAGAGCAGTACTTC. This chain connects TRBV6-1 to TRBJ2-7; D possibly corresponds to TRBD2 (6 bases). This CDR3 has 12 amino acids. The V and J ends lost 6 bases and 7 bases respectively, with 13 bases between them. Germline V gene sequence: CDR1 MNHNS, CDR2 SASEGT.

J is TRBJ2-7 and V is TRBV4-3; 11 nucleotides align to TRBD1. The V gene's germline CDR1 is LGHNA and CDR2 YSLEER. J gave up 3 bases and V 4 bases, and 5 bases lay outside the gene matches. This CDR3 is 15 amino acids long. CDR3: CASSPGTGGHYEQYF. The CDR3 bases are TGCGCCAGCAGCCCAGGGACAGGGGGGCACTACGAGCAGTACTTC.

This chain links TRBV7-2 with TRBJ2-3, with 8 bases aligning to TRBD1. The V gene's germline CDR1 is SGHTA and CDR2 FQGNSA. J was trimmed by 1 base and V by 6 bases; bases with no gene match: 6. The CDR3 spans 15 residues. DNA of the CDR3: TGTGCCAGCAGGATCGACAGGGGAGGCACAGATACGCAGTATTTT. This sequence encodes CASRIDRGGTDTQYF.

This chain joins TRBV19 and TRBJ2-7; D perhaps matches TRBD2 (5 bases). CDR1 is LNHDA, CDR2 SQIVND, per germline (reference sequence). The CDR3 runs 13 residues. Trimming stripped 6 bases from V and 7 bases from J, with 16 bases between. Here the CDR3 reads CASSWTATTEQYF. Here the CDR3 DNA reads TGTGCCAGTAGCTGGACTGCTACTACGGAGCAGTACTTC.

V usage is TRBV5-1 and J usage is TRBJ2-7; 8 bases are shared with TRBD2. Germline CDR1 reads SGHRS; CDR2 reads YFSETQ. This CDR3 spans 14 amino acids. With V trimmed by 4 bases and J by 1 base, 4 bases remained unmatched. CDR3 DNA: TGCGCCAGCAGCCCCCGCGGGGGGTCCTACGAGCAGTACTTC. Protein: CASSPRGGSYEQYF.

This rearrangement joins TRBV6-5 to TRBJ2-2, with TRBD1 matching 9 bases. Germline trimming cut 6 bases from V and 3 bases from J; bases unmatched to any gene: 5. Looked up from germline, CDR1 is MNHEY and CDR2 is SVGAGI. This CDR3 has 15 amino acids. The CDR3 loop reads CASSPGQGDTGELFF. DNA for the CDR3: TGTGCCAGCAGCCCGGGACAGGGTGACACCGGGGAGCTGTTTTTT.

Comment on this clone: Distinct nucleotide sequences in the sample also encode this CDR3. The chain uses TRBV5-1 and TRBJ1-2; 9 bases are shared with TRBD1. Per germline, CDR1 SGHRS and CDR2 YFSETQ. CDR3 length equals 13 residues. With V trimmed by 4 bases and J by 6 bases, 4 bases remained unmatched. The CDR3 DNA follows: TGCGCCAGCAGCCAACAGGGGGCGGATGGCTACACCTTC. It encodes CASSQQGADGYTF. Based on the CDR3 plus reference TRBV5-1 and TRBJ1-2, the full variable domain is KAGVTQTPRYLIKTRGQQVTLSCSPISGHRSVSWYQQTPGQGLQFLFEYFSETQRNKGNFPGRFSGRQFSNSRSEMNVSTLELGDSALYLCASSQQGADGYTFGSGTRLTVV.

This chain joins TRBV28 and TRBJ1-5; 10 bases line up with TRBD1. This CDR3 is built from 15 residues. Germline CDR1 and CDR2: MDHEN and SYDVKM. J was trimmed by 5 bases and V by 2 bases; bases with no gene match: 3. CDR3 nucleotide sequence: TGTGCCAGCAGTTTACCGGGACAGGGGTATCAGCCCCAGCATTTT. Its translation is CASSLPGQGYQPQHF.

This clone has just one count. This rearrangement joins TRBV4-2 to TRBJ1-2, with 9 bases fitting TRBD1. The CDR3 runs 17 residues. V lost 1 base to trimming and J lost 6 bases; unmatched junction nucleotides: 12. Germline loops: CDR1 LGHNA, CDR2 YNFKEQ. CDR3 in amino acids: CASSQAGTGIRLNGYTF. In nucleotides, the CDR3 is TGTGCCAGCAGCCAAGCCGGGACAGGGATCAGATTGAATGGCTACACCTTC.

The V gene is TRBV5-1, the J gene TRBJ2-2, with D uncertain. The CDR3 covers 15 residues. Germline CDR1 reads SGHRS; CDR2 reads YFSETQ. The V and J ends lost 5 bases and 8 bases respectively, with 19 bases between them. CDR3: CASSPKITDPGELFF. CDR3 nucleotide sequence: TGCGCCAGCAGTCCAAAAATCACAGATCCTGGGGAGCTGTTTTTT.